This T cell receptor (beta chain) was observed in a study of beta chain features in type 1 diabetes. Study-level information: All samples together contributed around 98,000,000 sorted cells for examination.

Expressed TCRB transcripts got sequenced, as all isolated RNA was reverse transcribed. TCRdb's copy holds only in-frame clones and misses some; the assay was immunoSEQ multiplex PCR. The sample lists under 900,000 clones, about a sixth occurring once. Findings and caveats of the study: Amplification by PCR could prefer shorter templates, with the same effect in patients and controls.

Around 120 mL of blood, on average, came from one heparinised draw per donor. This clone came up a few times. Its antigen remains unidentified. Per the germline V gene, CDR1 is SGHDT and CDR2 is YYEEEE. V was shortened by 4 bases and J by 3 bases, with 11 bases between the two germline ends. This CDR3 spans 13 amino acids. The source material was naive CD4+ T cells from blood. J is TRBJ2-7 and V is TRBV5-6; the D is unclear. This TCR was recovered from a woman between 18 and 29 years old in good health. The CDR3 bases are TGTGCCAGCAGCGCAAACCAAGACTACGAGCAGTACTTC. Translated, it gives CASSANQDYEQYF.